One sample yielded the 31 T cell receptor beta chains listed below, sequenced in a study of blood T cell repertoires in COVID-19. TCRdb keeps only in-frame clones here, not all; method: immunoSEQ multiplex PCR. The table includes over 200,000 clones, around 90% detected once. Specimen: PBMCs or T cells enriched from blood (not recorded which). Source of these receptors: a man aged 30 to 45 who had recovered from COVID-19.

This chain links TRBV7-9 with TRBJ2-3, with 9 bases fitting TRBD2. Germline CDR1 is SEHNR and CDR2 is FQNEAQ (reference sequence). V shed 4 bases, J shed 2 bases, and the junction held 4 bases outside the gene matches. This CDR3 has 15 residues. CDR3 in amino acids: CASSSRLAATDTQYF. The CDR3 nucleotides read TGTGCCAGCAGCTCTCGACTAGCGGCCACAGATACGCAGTATTTT.

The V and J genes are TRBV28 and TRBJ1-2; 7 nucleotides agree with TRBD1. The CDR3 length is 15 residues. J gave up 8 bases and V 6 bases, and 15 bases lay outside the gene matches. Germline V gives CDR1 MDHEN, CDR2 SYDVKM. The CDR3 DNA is TGTGCCAGCAGCGCCCAGCGACAGGGTGCTGGGGGCTACACCTTC. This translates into CASSAQRQGAGGYTF.

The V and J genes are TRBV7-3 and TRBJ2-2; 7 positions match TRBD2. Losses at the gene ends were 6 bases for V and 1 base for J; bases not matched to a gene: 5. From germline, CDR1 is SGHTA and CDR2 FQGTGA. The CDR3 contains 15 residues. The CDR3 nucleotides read TGTGCCAGCAGTGTCCGGGGGGTGAACACCGGGGAGCTGTTTTTT. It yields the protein CASSVRGVNTGELFF. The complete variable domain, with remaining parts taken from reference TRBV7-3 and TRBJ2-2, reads GAGVSQTPSNKVTEKGKYVELRCDPISGHTALYWYRQSLGQGPEFLIYFQGTGAADDSGLPNDRFFAVRPEGSVSTLKIQRTERGDSAVYLCASSVRGVNTGELFFGEGSRLTVL.

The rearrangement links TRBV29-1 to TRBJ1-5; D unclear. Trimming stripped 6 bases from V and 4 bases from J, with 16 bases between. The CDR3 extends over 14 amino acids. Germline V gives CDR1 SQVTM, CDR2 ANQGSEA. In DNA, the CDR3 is TGCAGCGTGTCGGAGGGAGGATGGAATCAGCCCCAGCATTTT. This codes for CSVSEGGWNQPQHF. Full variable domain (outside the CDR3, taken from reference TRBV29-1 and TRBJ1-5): SAVISQKPSRDICQRGTSLTIQCQVDSQVTMMFWYRQQPGQSLTLIATANQGSEATYESGFVIDKFPISRPNLTFSTLTVSNMSPEDSSIYLCSVSEGGWNQPQHFGDGTRLSIL.

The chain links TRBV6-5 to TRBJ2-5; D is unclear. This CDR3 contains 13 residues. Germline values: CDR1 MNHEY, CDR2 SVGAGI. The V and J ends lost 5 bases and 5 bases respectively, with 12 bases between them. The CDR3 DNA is TGTGCCAGCAGTCCCCCCGGTTGGGAGACCCAGTACTTC. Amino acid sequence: CASSPPGWETQYF.

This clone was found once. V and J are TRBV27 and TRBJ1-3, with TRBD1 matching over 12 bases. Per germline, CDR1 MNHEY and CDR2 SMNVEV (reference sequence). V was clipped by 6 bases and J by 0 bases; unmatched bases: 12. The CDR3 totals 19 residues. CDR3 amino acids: CASSGTGGRRGYSGNTIYF. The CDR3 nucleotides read TGTGCCAGCAGCGGGACAGGGGGCAGGAGGGGGTACTCTGGAAACACCATATATTTT.

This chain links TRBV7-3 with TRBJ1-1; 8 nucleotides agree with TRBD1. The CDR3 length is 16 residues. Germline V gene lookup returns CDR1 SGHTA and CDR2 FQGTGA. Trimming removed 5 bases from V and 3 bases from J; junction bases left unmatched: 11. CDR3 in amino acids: CASSVRDRPPYTEAFF. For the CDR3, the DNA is TGTGCCAGCAGCGTCCGGGACAGGCCCCCTTACACTGAAGCTTTCTTT.

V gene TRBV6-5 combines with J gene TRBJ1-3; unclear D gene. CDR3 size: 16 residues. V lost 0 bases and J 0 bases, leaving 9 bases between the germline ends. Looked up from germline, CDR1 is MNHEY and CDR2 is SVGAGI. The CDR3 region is CASSYSWAGSGNTIYF. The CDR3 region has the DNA TGTGCCAGCAGTTACTCGTGGGCGGGCTCTGGAAACACCATATATTTT.

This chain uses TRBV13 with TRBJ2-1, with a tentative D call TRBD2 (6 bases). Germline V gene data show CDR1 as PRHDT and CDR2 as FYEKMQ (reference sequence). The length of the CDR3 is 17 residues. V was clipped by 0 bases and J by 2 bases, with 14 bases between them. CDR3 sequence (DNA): TGTGCCAGCAGCTTAGGCCTGGGGGGAGGTACCTACAATGAGCAGTTCTTC. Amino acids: CASSLGLGGGTYNEQFF.

In nucleotides, the CDR3 is TGCGCCAGCAGCGTGAGACTAGCGGGGGGGCAGGAGACCCAGTACTTC. Translating gives CASSVRLAGGQETQYF. The gene calls are TRBV5-1 and TRBJ2-5; 14 bases match TRBD2. The germline CDR1 and CDR2 sequences are SGHRS and YFSETQ. V shed 4 bases, J shed 5 bases, and the junction held 7 bases outside the gene matches. The CDR3 length is 16 residues.

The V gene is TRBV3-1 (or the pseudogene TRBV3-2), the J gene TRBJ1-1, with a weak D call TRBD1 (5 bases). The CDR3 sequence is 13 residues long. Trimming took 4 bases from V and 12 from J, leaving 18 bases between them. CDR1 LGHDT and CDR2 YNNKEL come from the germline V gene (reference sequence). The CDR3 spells CASSPPGVLRTFF. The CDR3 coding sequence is TGTGCCAGCAGCCCCCCGGGGGTCCTTCGGACTTTCTTT.

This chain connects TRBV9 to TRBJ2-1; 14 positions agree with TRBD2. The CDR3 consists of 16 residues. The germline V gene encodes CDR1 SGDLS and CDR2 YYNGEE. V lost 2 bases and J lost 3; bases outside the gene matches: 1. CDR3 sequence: CASSVGTSGGYNEQFF. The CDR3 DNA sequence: TGTGCCAGCAGCGTTGGGACTAGCGGGGGCTACAATGAGCAGTTCTTC.

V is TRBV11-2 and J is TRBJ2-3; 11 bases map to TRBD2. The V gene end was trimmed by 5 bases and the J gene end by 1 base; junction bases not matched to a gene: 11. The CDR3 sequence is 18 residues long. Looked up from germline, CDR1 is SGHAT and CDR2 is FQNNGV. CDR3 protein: CASSRGTSGRGGTDTQYF. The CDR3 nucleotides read TGTGCCAGCAGCCGCGGGACTAGCGGCCGGGGAGGCACAGATACGCAGTATTTT.

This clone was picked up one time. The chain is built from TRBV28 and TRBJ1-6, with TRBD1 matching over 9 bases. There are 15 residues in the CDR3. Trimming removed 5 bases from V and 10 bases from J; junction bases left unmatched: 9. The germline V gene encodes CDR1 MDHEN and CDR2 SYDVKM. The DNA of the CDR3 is TGTGCCAGCAGTAACCGGGACAGGGTATCCTCACCCCTCCACTTT. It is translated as CASSNRDRVSSPLHF.

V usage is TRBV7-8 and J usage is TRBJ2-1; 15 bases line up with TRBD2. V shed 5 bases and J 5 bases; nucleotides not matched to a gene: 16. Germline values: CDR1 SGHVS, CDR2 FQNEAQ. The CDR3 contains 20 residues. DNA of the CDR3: TGTGCCAGCAGCCCACTGATTGGACTAGCGGGAGGGCCGTATAACAATGAGCAGTTCTTC. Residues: CASSPLIGLAGGPYNNEQFF.

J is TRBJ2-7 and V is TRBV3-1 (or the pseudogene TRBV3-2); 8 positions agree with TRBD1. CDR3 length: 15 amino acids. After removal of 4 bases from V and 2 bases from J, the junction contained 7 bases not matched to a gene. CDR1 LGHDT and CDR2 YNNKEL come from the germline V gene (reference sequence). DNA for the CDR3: TGTGCCAGCAGCCCTCCCAGGGGGCTAGCCTACGAGCAGTACTTC. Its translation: CASSPPRGLAYEQYF.

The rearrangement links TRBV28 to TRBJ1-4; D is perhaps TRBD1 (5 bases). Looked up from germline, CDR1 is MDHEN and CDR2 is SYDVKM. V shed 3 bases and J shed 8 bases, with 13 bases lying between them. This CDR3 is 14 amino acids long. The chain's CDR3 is CASSLRGGGEKLFF. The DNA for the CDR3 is TGTGCCAGCAGTTTGAGAGGCGGGGGAGAAAAACTGTTTTTT.

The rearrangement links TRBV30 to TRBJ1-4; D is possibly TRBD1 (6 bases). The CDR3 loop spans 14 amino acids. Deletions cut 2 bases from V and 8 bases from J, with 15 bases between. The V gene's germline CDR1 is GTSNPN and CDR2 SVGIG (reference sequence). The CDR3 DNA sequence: TGTGCCTGGAGTTTTGGGGGGGGGCAGGAAAAACTGTTTTTT. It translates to CAWSFGGGQEKLFF. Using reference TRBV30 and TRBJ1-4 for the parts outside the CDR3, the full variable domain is SQTIHQWPATLVQPVGSPLSLECTVEGTSNPNLYWYRQAAGRGLQLLFYSVGIGQISSEVPQNLSASRPQDRQFILSSKKLLLSDSGFYLCAWSFGGGQEKLFFGSGTQLSVL.

The CDR3 bases are TGTGCCAGCTCAATAACCGGGACACCGAATTCACCCCTCCACTTT. Translating gives CASSITGTPNSPLHF. The rearrangement uses TRBV18 and TRBJ1-6; D is perhaps TRBD1 (6 bases). V was pared by 5 bases and J by 7 bases, with 15 bases between. CDR3 length: 15 residues. Germline V gene lookup returns CDR1 KGHSH and CDR2 LQKENI.

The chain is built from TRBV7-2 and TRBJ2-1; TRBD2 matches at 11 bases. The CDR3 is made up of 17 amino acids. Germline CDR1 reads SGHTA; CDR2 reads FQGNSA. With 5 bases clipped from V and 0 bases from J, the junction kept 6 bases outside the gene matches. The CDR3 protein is CASSLRLAGPSYNEQFF. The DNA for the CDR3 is TGTGCCAGCAGCCTCCGACTAGCGGGGCCCTCCTACAATGAGCAGTTCTTC.

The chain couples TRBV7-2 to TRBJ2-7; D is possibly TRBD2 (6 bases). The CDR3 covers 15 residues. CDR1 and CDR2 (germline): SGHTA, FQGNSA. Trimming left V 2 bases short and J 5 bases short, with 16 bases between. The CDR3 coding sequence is TGTGCCAGCAGCTTAAGATCGGGAGATTACGACGAGCAGTACTTC. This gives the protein CASSLRSGDYDEQYF.

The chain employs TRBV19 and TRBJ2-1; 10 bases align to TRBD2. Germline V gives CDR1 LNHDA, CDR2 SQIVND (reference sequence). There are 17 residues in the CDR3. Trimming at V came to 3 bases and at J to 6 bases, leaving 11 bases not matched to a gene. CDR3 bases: TGTGCCAGTAGTATCTCACCTTTAGCGGGGGGTTTCAATGAGCAGTTCTTC. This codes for CASSISPLAGGFNEQFF.

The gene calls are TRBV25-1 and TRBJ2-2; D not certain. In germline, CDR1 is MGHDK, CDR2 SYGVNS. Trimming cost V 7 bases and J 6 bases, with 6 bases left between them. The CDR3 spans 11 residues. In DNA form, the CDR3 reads TGTGCCAGCAACTCGGCCGGGGAGCTGTTTTTT. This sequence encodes CASNSAGELFF.

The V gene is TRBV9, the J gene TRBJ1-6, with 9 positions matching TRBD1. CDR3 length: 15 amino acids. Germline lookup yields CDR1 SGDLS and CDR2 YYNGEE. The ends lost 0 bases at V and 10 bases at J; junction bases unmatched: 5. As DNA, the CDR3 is TGTGCCAGCAGCGTAGATGGACAGGGGAAATCACCCCTCCACTTT. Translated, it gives CASSVDGQGKSPLHF.

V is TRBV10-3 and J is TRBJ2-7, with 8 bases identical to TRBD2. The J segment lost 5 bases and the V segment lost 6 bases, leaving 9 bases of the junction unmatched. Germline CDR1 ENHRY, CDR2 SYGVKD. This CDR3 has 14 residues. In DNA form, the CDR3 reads TGTGCCATCAGGACCGCCGGGACTAGTCACGAGCAGTACTTC. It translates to CAIRTAGTSHEQYF.

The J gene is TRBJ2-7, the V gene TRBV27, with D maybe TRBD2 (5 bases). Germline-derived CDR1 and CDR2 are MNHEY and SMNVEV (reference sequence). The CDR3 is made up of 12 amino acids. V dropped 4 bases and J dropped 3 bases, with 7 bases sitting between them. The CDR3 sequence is CASSSSLYEQYF. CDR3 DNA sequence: TGTGCCAGCAGTTCTAGCCTCTACGAGCAGTACTTC.

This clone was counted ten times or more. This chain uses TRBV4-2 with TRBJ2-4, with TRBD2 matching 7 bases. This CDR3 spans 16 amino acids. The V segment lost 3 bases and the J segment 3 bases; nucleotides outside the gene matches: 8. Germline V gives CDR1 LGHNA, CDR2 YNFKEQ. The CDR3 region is CASSHIGTSDKNIQYF. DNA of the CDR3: TGTGCCAGCAGCCATATCGGAACTAGCGACAAAAACATTCAGTACTTC.

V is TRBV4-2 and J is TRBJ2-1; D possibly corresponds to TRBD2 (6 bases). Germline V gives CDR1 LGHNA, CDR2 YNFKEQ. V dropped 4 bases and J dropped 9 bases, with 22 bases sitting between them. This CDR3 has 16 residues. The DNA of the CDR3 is TGTGCCAGCAGCCCAAATGGGGGGATAGAGAAGGGTGAGCAGTTCTTC. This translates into CASSPNGGIEKGEQFF.

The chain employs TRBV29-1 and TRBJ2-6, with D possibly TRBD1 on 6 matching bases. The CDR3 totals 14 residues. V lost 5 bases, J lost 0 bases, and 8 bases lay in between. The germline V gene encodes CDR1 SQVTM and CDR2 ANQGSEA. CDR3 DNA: TGCAGCGTTTTACAGGGCTCTGGGGCCAACGTCCTGACTTTC. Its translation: CSVLQGSGANVLTF.

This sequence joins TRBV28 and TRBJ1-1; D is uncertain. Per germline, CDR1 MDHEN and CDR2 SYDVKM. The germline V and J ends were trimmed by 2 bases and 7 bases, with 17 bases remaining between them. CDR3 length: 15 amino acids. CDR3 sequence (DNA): TGTGCCAGCAGTTTAAATTTTGAGGGTCGCCATGAAGCTTTCTTT. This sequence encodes CASSLNFEGRHEAFF.

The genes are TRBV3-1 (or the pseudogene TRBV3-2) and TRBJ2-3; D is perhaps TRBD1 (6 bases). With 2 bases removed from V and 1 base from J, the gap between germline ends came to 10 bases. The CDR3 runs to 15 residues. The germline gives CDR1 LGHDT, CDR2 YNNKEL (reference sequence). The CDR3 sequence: CASSQQGLRTDTQYF. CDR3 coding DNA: TGTGCCAGCAGCCAACAGGGGTTGCGCACAGATACGCAGTATTTT.